The 25 T cell receptor beta chains listed next were all sequenced from one sample in a study of PD-1 and CTLA-4 blockade in melanoma (dated by TCRdb to the early 2020s). Receptor libraries were prepared by the immunoSEQ multiplex PCR assay. TCRdb re-hosts the immuneACCESS table, in-frame sequences only. Its copies lack some clones; in the studies checked, an unresolved V gene accounts for under half of them, and the cause for the rest is not known. The sample table shows roughly 30,000 clones, and approximately 90% are seen once. Of the sample, approximately 8.6% is held by the ten largest clones. This sample comprised CD8+ T cells from peripheral blood, obtained from a patient given anti-PD-1 treatment. The receptors were sampled from a human donor with melanoma.

This chain uses TRBV7-8 with TRBJ1-1; a possible D gene is TRBD1 (5 bases). Trimming cost V 1 base and J 2 bases, with 14 bases left between them. This CDR3 region has 16 residues. Per the germline V gene, CDR1 is SGHVS and CDR2 is FQNEAQ. The CDR3 DNA is TGTGCCAGCAGCTTAGGGTCGACAGCACTAAACACTGAAGCTTTCTTT. Its translation: CASSLGSTALNTEAFF.

The chain joins TRBV30 to TRBJ1-4, with TRBD1 matching over 8 bases. Germline CDR1 is GTSNPN and CDR2 is SVGIG (reference sequence). J gave up 4 bases and V 2 bases, and 3 bases lay outside the gene matches. There are 14 residues in the CDR3. CDR3 sequence: CAWSSGGFNEKLFF. DNA of the CDR3: TGTGCCTGGAGTTCAGGGGGCTTTAATGAAAAACTGTTTTTT.

The chain uses TRBV9 and TRBJ1-1; tentatively, D is TRBD1 (6 bases). CDR3 length: 15 residues. V shed 4 bases and J shed 1 base, with 14 bases lying between them. The V gene's germline CDR1 is SGDLS and CDR2 YYNGEE. CDR3 region: CASSSPKQGNTEAFF. DNA of the CDR3: TGTGCCAGCAGCTCCCCAAAACAGGGGAACACTGAAGCTTTCTTT.

The gene calls are TRBV5-1 and TRBJ2-1; D unresolved. There are 14 residues in the CDR3. V was cut by 4 bases and J by 8 bases, with 16 bases left in between. CDR1 is SGHRS, CDR2 YFSETQ, per germline. The CDR3 nucleotides are TGCGCCAGCAGCCTCATGAGGCAGGTTGATGAGCAGTTCTTC. Protein product: CASSLMRQVDEQFF.

The rearrangement uses TRBV7-9 and TRBJ2-2, with 7 bases matching TRBD2. Germline V lookup: CDR1 SEHNR, CDR2 FQNEAQ (reference sequence). V gave up 11 bases and J gave up 5 bases; unmatched junction bases: 14. CDR3 size: 15 residues. The CDR3 DNA reads as TGTGCCGGCTTGGGCCGCGGGAGTCAGACCGGGGAGCTGTTTTTT. Translated: CAGLGRGSQTGELFF.

The chain has TRBV19 and TRBJ1-1; D gene ambiguous. This CDR3 has 14 residues. CDR1 LNHDA and CDR2 SQIVND come from the germline V gene (reference sequence). Trimming pared 3 bases from V and 4 bases from J, leaving 12 bases between. The chain's CDR3 is CASSILRGPTEAFF. CDR3 coding DNA: TGTGCCAGTAGTATCCTCCGGGGTCCCACTGAAGCTTTCTTT.

The chain recombines TRBV27 with TRBJ1-3; D is unclear. The CDR3 covers 16 residues. The germline V and J ends were trimmed by 2 bases and 0 bases, with 11 bases remaining between them. Germline CDR1 MNHEY, CDR2 SMNVEV (reference sequence). CDR3: CASSLRGPLSGNTIYF. The CDR3 DNA sequence: TGTGCCAGCAGTTTACGGGGTCCTCTCTCTGGAAACACCATATATTTT.

The chain has TRBV5-4 and TRBJ2-2; D is possibly TRBD2 (6 bases). Trimming pared 2 bases from V and 3 bases from J, leaving 11 bases between. Germline-derived CDR1 and CDR2 are SGHNT and YYREEE (reference sequence). The CDR3 length is 15 residues. CDR3 in amino acids: CASSLRGTHTGELFF. In DNA form, the CDR3 reads TGTGCCAGCAGCTTACGGGGGACCCACACCGGGGAGCTGTTTTTT. The full variable domain, its missing parts supplied by reference TRBV5-4 and TRBJ2-2, is ETGVTQSPTHLIKTRGQQVTLRCSSQSGHNTVSWYQQALGQGPQFIFQYYREEENGRGNFPPRFSGLQFPNYSSELNVNALELDDSALYLCASSLRGTHTGELFFGEGSRLTVL.

The chain's CDR3 is CASSREGQEQETQYF. DNA of the CDR3: TGTGCCAGCAGTCGGGAGGGACAGGAACAAGAGACCCAGTACTTC. The rearrangement uses TRBV2 and TRBJ2-5; D assignment may be TRBD1 or TRBD2 (8 bases each). V lost 5 bases, J lost 2 bases, and 15 bases lay in between. CDR3 size: 15 residues. Per the germline V gene, CDR1 is SNHLY and CDR2 is FYNNEI.

This chain joins TRBV6-1 and TRBJ2-2; D unclear. V dropped 1 base and J dropped 6 bases, with 9 bases sitting between them. CDR1 and CDR2 from the germline V gene are MNHNS and SASEGT. This CDR3 spans 14 amino acids. The CDR3, as DNA: TGTGCCAGCAGTGAAGACAGAACGGCCGGGGAGCTGTTTTTT. Its translation: CASSEDRTAGELFF.

The chain links TRBV4-2 to TRBJ2-2, with D possibly being TRBD2 (5 bases). This CDR3 is built from 16 residues. Between the trimmed V and J ends, which lost 4 bases and 0 bases, there was a span of 12 bases. CDR1 and CDR2 (germline): LGHNA, YNFKEQ. The CDR3 DNA reads as TGTGCCAGCAGCCCCCTGGCGGGCCCGAACACCGGGGAGCTGTTTTTT. It codes for CASSPLAGPNTGELFF.

The chain combines TRBV5-5 with TRBJ2-7; no definite D call. The germline V gene has CDR1 SGHKS and CDR2 YYEKEE (reference sequence). This CDR3 contains 16 residues. Trimming took 0 bases from V and 4 from J, leaving 17 bases between them. The CDR3 spells CASSLEEGLVGYEQYF. CDR3 in DNA: TGTGCCAGCAGCTTGGAGGAAGGGCTAGTAGGTTACGAGCAGTACTTC.

J is TRBJ2-1 and V is TRBV7-6; the D gene is possibly TRBD2 (7 bases). Trimming shortened V by 5 bases and J by 0 bases, and 14 bases separated the two germline ends. The CDR3 spans 16 residues. CDR1 SGHVS and CDR2 FNYEAQ come from the germline V gene. CDR3 residues: CASSQQGGSSYNEQFF. CDR3 nucleotides: TGTGCCAGCAGCCAACAGGGCGGGAGCTCCTACAATGAGCAGTTCTTC.

The rearrangement uses TRBV9 and TRBJ1-4, with TRBD1 as a possible D gene (5 bases). Germline V gives CDR1 SGDLS, CDR2 YYNGEE. V was cut by 2 bases and J by 7 bases, with 15 bases left in between. CDR3 length: 15 amino acids. The chain's CDR3 is CASSVGRGTGEKLFF. The DNA of the CDR3 is TGTGCCAGCAGCGTTGGGAGGGGAACAGGTGAAAAACTGTTTTTT.

This chain connects TRBV3-1 (or the pseudogene TRBV3-2) to TRBJ1-1; the D is unclear. V was pared by 4 bases and J by 2 bases, with 8 bases between. The germline V gene encodes CDR1 LGHDT and CDR2 YNNKEL (reference sequence). This CDR3 comprises 13 residues. CDR3 region: CASSPSPNTEAFF. The DNA of the CDR3 is TGTGCCAGCAGCCCCAGCCCCAACACTGAAGCTTTCTTT.

The V gene is TRBV6-4, the J gene TRBJ2-1; a possible D gene is TRBD2 (6 bases). CDR1 and CDR2 from the germline V gene are MRHNA and SNTAGT. Deletions cut 4 bases from V and 6 bases from J, with 13 bases between. CDR3 length: 14 residues. The CDR3 loop reads CASSVTGEGNEQFF. In DNA form, the CDR3 reads TGTGCCAGCAGTGTAACGGGGGAAGGCAATGAGCAGTTCTTC.

This rearrangement joins TRBV2 to TRBJ2-3, with D maybe TRBD1 (6 bases). Germline V CDR1 and CDR2: SNHLY, FYNNEI. This CDR3 has 15 residues. V lost 7 bases to trimming and J lost 2 bases, with 16 bases between them. DNA of the CDR3: TGTGCCAGCAAACTAGGACAGCTATCCACAGATACGCAGTATTTT. Translating it yields CASKLGQLSTDTQYF. The full variable domain, in which reference TRBV2 and TRBJ2-3 provide the parts outside the CDR3, is EPEVTQTPSHQVTQMGQEVILRCVPISNHLYFYWYRQILGQKVEFLVSFYNNEISEKSEIFDDQFSVERPDGSNFTLKIRSTKLEDSAMYFCASKLGQLSTDTQYFGPGTRLTVL.

The chain recombines TRBV6-4 with TRBJ2-3; perhaps D is TRBD1 or TRBD2 (5 bases each). The CDR3 runs to 15 residues. V was trimmed by 0 bases and J by 5 bases, leaving 12 bases between them. Germline CDR1 reads MRHNA; CDR2 reads SNTAGT. The CDR3 region is CASSDSARGEDTQYF. Written as DNA, the CDR3 is TGTGCCAGCAGTGACTCAGCCCGAGGGGAAGATACGCAGTATTTT.

This clone occurred once. The chain links TRBV7-6 to TRBJ2-7, with D unclear. The V end lost 2 bases, the J end lost 2 bases, and 7 bases lay between the germline ends. CDR3 length: 13 amino acids. Germline V gene lookup returns CDR1 SGHVS and CDR2 FNYEAQ. The CDR3 sequence is CASSLHVTYEQYF. The CDR3 DNA is TGTGCCAGCAGCTTACATGTAACCTACGAGCAGTACTTC.

V and J are TRBV7-9 and TRBJ2-1, with 8 nucleotides matching TRBD2. Trimming at V came to 4 bases and at J to 14 bases, leaving 4 bases not matched to a gene. The CDR3 sequence is 11 residues long. In germline, CDR1 is SEHNR, CDR2 FQNEAQ (reference sequence). The CDR3 here is CASSSGLAKFF. Written as DNA, the CDR3 is TGTGCCAGCAGCTCTGGACTAGCAAAGTTCTTC.

This CDR3 reads CASSQRDRGDYEQYF. The DNA of the CDR3 is TGCGCCAGCAGCCAACGGGACAGGGGTGACTACGAGCAGTACTTC. The chain employs TRBV10-2 and TRBJ2-7, with 10 bases aligning to TRBD1. The CDR3 has 15 amino acids. Trimming at V came to 6 bases and at J to 3 bases, leaving 8 bases not matched to a gene. Per the germline V gene, CDR1 is WSHSY and CDR2 is SAAADI.

The chain combines TRBV7-8 with TRBJ2-7, with TRBD2 identical over 11 bases. V lost 8 bases, J lost 3 bases, and 9 bases stayed unmatched. This CDR3 contains 15 residues. Germline CDR1 is SGHVS and CDR2 is FQNEAQ. The CDR3 loop reads CASAVSGRALYEQYF. DNA of the CDR3: TGTGCCAGCGCAGTTAGCGGGAGGGCCCTCTACGAGCAGTACTTC.

The J gene is TRBJ2-3, the V gene TRBV14; D gene unclear. V lost 0 bases and J 3 bases, leaving 7 bases between the germline ends. This CDR3 is built from 14 residues. Germline-derived CDR1 and CDR2 are SGHDN and FVKESK. In DNA, the CDR3 is TGTGCCAGCAGCCAAGAGAGAGCGACAGATACGCAGTATTTT. It yields the protein CASSQERATDTQYF.

This clone came up once. The CDR3 DNA sequence: TGTGCCAGCAGTTACTCCTACACAGGAACCACAGATACGCAGTATTTT. It codes for CASSYSYTGTTDTQYF. The genes are TRBV6-5 and TRBJ2-3, with D perhaps matching TRBD1 (5 bases). This CDR3 has 16 amino acids. Per the germline V gene, CDR1 is MNHEY and CDR2 is SVGAGI. Trimming shortened V by 0 bases and J by 2 bases, and 12 bases separated the two germline ends.

The chain has TRBV21-1 and TRBJ2-1; the table names TRBD2, a call not compared with the DNA. TRBV21-1 represents a pseudogene. The CDR3 loop spans 16 amino acids. The CDR3 is CASISCGASSYNEQFF. CDR3 coding DNA: TGTGCCAGCATCTCCTGCGGGGCTAGCTCCTACAATGAGCAGTTCTTC.